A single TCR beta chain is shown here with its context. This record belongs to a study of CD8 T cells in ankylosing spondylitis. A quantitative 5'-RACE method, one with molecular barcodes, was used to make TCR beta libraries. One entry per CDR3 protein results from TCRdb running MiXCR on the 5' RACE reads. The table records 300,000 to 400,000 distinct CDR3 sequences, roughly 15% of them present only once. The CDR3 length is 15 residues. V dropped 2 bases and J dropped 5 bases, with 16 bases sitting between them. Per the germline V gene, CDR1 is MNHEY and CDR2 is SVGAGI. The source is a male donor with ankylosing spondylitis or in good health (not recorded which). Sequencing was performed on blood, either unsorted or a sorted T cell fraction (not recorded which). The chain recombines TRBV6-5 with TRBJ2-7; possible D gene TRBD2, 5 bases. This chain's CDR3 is CASSYAWGVKNEQYF. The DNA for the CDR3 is TGTGCCAGCAGTTACGCCTGGGGAGTGAAAAACGAGCAGTACTTC.